This entry lists 11 T cell receptor beta chains sequenced from one sample in a study of CD4 and CD8 cells across lung adenocarcinoma regions. MiXCR, run by TCRdb on the PCR reads, gives a single entry per CDR3 protein. The sample consists of over 10,000 distinct CDR3 sequences, less than 60% of them appearing once. The sample consisted of CD8+ T cells from the margin of a lung tumor. All receptors derive from a female donor with lung adenocarcinoma. The CD4 and CD8 labels of this study may be unreliable.

By sample share, this clonotype is medium-sized. The gene calls are TRBV6-5 and TRBJ2-4; perhaps TRBD2 as D (6 bases). This CDR3 region has 15 residues. Germline CDR1 is MNHEY and CDR2 is SVGAGI. V was trimmed by 2 bases and J by 1 base, leaving 9 bases between them. As DNA, the CDR3 is TGTGCCAGCAGTTACCGGAGCGGGGCCAAAAACATTCAGTACTTC. This codes for CASSYRSGAKNIQYF.

This chain joins TRBV6-1 and TRBJ1-5; no firm D call. Germline V gene data show CDR1 as MNHNS and CDR2 as SASEGT. Deletions cut 2 bases from V and 7 bases from J, with 9 bases between. The CDR3 is made up of 13 amino acids. The CDR3 DNA follows: TGTGCCAGCAGTGAAAGCATTGGGCAGCCCCAGCATTTT. Amino acids: CASSESIGQPQHF.

Within the sample, this clonotype is medium-sized. The chain recombines TRBV10-3 with TRBJ2-1; 10 bases fit TRBD1. Germline trimming cut 6 bases from V and 6 bases from J; bases unmatched to any gene: 5. Germline V lookup: CDR1 ENHRY, CDR2 SYGVKD. The CDR3 is 14 amino acids. The CDR3 spells CAIRKGQGTNEQFF. The CDR3, as DNA: TGTGCCATCAGGAAGGGACAGGGGACCAATGAGCAGTTCTTC.

This clonotype has a handful of counts. The chain uses TRBV25-1 and TRBJ2-5; TRBD2 agrees at 13 bases. The J call may be incorrect, as the DNA end agrees better with TRBJ2-1. Germline CDR1 is MGHDK and CDR2 is SYGVNS. The CDR3 has 16 residues. The CDR3 here is CASSGITSGRGVWQFF. DNA of the CDR3: TGTGCCAGCAGTGGGATTACTAGCGGGAGGGGGGTTTGGCAGTTCTTC.

The chain uses TRBV7-9 and TRBJ2-5; a weak D match, TRBD1 (5 bases). The V end lost 2 bases, the J end lost 5 bases, and 15 bases lay between the germline ends. Germline assignment: CDR1 SEHNR and CDR2 FQNEAQ (reference sequence). CDR3 size: 15 residues. CDR3 amino acids: CASSLSQGEAETQYF. CDR3 nucleotides: TGTGCCAGCAGCTTAAGCCAGGGCGAGGCGGAGACCCAGTACTTC.

The CDR3 spells CASSPRTGGGYEAFF. The CDR3, as DNA: TGTGCCAGCAGTCCACGGACAGGGGGCGGATATGAAGCTTTCTTT. The chain joins TRBV27 to TRBJ1-1; 11 nucleotides agree with TRBD1. J lost 7 bases, V lost 5 bases, and 9 bases had no gene match. CDR3 size: 15 residues. Germline V gene lookup returns CDR1 MNHEY and CDR2 SMNVEV (reference sequence).

This rearrangement joins TRBV6-5 to TRBJ2-1; 8 bases line up with TRBD1. The J call may be faulty, since TRBJ2-5 better matches the DNA end. This CDR3 spans 16 amino acids. Germline CDR1 MNHEY, CDR2 SVGAGI. CDR3 amino acids: CASSYSGTGRVETQYF. Written as DNA, the CDR3 is TGTGCCAGCAGTTACTCGGGGACAGGCCGTGTGGAGACCCAGTACTTC.

V is TRBV10-1 and J is TRBJ2-5; 7 bases align to TRBD2. CDR3 length equals 18 residues. The germline V gene encodes CDR1 WNHNN and CDR2 SYGVQD (reference sequence). The V gene end was trimmed by 2 bases and the J gene end by 11 bases; junction bases not matched to a gene: 23. The CDR3 nucleotides read TGCGCCAGCAGTGAGGCGGGGGTCGGGGACCGTGCCAAAGAGATTCAGTACTTC. It encodes CASSEAGVGDRAKEIQYF.

This clonotype was detected ten times or more. This chain uses TRBV25-1 with TRBJ2-2, with TRBD2 matching over 8 bases. Germline V lookup: CDR1 MGHDK, CDR2 SYGVNS. This CDR3 is 16 amino acids long. With V trimmed by 4 bases and J by 4 bases, 8 bases remained unmatched. As DNA, the CDR3 is TGTGCCAGCAGTGGTAACTCGGGGGGGGGCACCGGGGAGCTGTTTTTT. This gives the protein CASSGNSGGGTGELFF.

CDR3 coding DNA: TGTGCCAGCAGTGACCCTACGGCCACCGGGGAGCTGTTTTTT. This sequence encodes CASSDPTATGELFF. The chain links TRBV6-4 to TRBJ2-2; D uncertain. Deletions cut 2 bases from V and 4 bases from J, with 8 bases between. The CDR3 runs to 14 residues. Looked up from germline, CDR1 is MRHNA and CDR2 is SNTAGT.

In this sample, this clonotype is medium-sized. This chain links TRBV15 with TRBJ2-5; D gene ambiguous. The DNA end favors TRBJ2-7, so the J call may be wrong. This CDR3 comprises 13 residues. CDR1 is LNHNV, CDR2 YYDKDF, per germline (reference sequence). CDR3 amino acids: CATSDGDNYEQYF. The CDR3 bases are TGTGCCACCAGCGACGGCGACAACTACGAGCAGTACTTC.